These T cell receptor beta chains were read from a single sample in a study of T-cell memory formation after mild COVID-19. One entry per CDR3 protein, called by TCRdb with MiXCR from the 5' RACE reads. The profile shows hundreds of thousands of distinct CDR3 sequences, over 25% of them singletons. What was sequenced was PBMCs or a T cell subset sorted from them (not recorded which). The source of these receptors is an adult woman who had mild COVID-19 (a few samples of this study predate the infection). Cell type and time point are not known. The CDR3 runs from the conserved cysteine through the conserved F or W. The order of the fields is clone size, V gene, J gene, D gene, CDR3 protein, CDR3 DNA. D genes are given only for firm matches. Clone size is not always given. Where it is, it says once, few, many or a class for expanded clones.

size: NA
V: TRBV7-2
J: TRBJ1-1
D: NA
CDR3: CASLRGNTEAFF
DNA: TGTGCCAGCTTACGGGGGAACACTGAAGCTTTCTTT

size: NA
V: TRBV18
J: TRBJ2-7
D: NA
CDR3: CASSPPRLSSYEQYF
DNA: TGTGCCAGCTCACCACCGCGACTCTCTTCCTACGAGCAGTACTTC

size: few
V: TRBV7-2
J: TRBJ2-7
D: NA
CDR3: CASSLAAGDYEQYF
DNA: TGTGCCAGCAGCTTAGCGGCAGGGGACTACGAGCAGTACTTC

size: NA
V: TRBV20-1
J: TRBJ1-1
D: TRBD1
CDR3: CSAGPGTGTKNTEAFF
DNA: TGCAGTGCTGGCCCCGGGACAGGGACTAAAAACACTGAAGCTTTCTTT

size: NA
V: TRBV28
J: TRBJ2-3
D: NA
CDR3: CASSLGGVKDTQYF
DNA: TGTGCCAGCAGTTTGGGAGGAGTTAAAGATACGCAGTATTTT

size: NA
V: TRBV27
J: TRBJ2-1
D: NA
CDR3: CASSLQQGGQFF
DNA: TGTGCCAGCAGTTTACAGCAGGGTGGGCAGTTCTTC

size: NA
V: TRBV15
J: TRBJ2-1
D: TRBD2
CDR3: CATSRGARTSGSLQFF
DNA: TGTGCCACCAGCAGAGGCGCCCGGACTAGCGGGAGTCTGCAGTTCTTC

size: NA
V: TRBV24-1
J: TRBJ2-6
D: TRBD2
CDR3: CATSKRGSGANVLTF
DNA: TGTGCCACCAGTAAGCGGGGGTCTGGGGCCAACGTCCTGACTTTC

size: once
V: TRBV9
J: TRBJ1-5
D: NA
CDR3: CASSPQDAINQPQHF
DNA: TGTGCCAGCAGCCCACAGGACGCAATCAATCAGCCCCAGCATTTT

size: few
V: TRBV11-3
J: TRBJ1-1
D: TRBD1
CDR3: CASSSARQGAGTEAFF
DNA: TGTGCCAGCAGCTCCGCCCGACAGGGGGCCGGGACTGAAGCTTTCTTT

size: NA
V: TRBV7-2
J: TRBJ2-6
D: NA
CDR3: CASSLRVPLSGANVLTF
DNA: TGTGCCAGCAGCCTAAGAGTTCCCCTCTCTGGGGCCAACGTCCTGACTTTC

size: few
V: TRBV5-1
J: TRBJ2-1
D: TRBD2
CDR3: CASSFGTSGDNEQFF
DNA: TGCGCCAGCAGCTTTGGGACTAGCGGGGACAATGAGCAGTTCTTC

size: NA
V: TRBV24-1
J: TRBJ2-2
D: NA
CDR3: CATSDSGNTGELFF
DNA: TGTGCCACCAGTGACTCCGGGAACACCGGGGAGCTGTTTTTT

size: NA
V: TRBV7-9
J: TRBJ1-2
D: TRBD1
CDR3: CASSLAPTGSHGYTF
DNA: TGTGCCAGCAGCTTAGCCCCGACAGGGTCTCATGGCTACACCTTC

size: few
V: TRBV19
J: TRBJ1-1
D: TRBD1
CDR3: CASSTLDRGVMNTEAFF
DNA: TGTGCCAGTAGTACCCTGGACAGGGGGGTTATGAACACTGAAGCTTTCTTT

size: NA
V: TRBV6-2/TRBV6-3
J: TRBJ1-1
D: NA
CDR3: CASRIQPGEWRTEAFF
DNA: TGTGCCAGCCGAATTCAACCGGGAGAATGGCGCACTGAAGCTTTCTTT

size: NA
V: TRBV27
J: TRBJ2-1
D: NA
CDR3: CASRRVGQQFF
DNA: TGTGCCAGCCGCAGGGTCGGGCAGCAGTTCTTC

size: few
V: TRBV19
J: TRBJ1-1
D: NA
CDR3: CASSMDMAGAFF
DNA: TGTGCCAGTAGTATGGACATGGCCGGAGCTTTCTTT

size: NA
V: TRBV24-1
J: TRBJ1-2
D: TRBD1
CDR3: CATSDSDRVAGYTF
DNA: TGTGCCACCAGTGACTCTGACAGGGTGGCTGGCTACACCTTC

size: many
V: TRBV3-1
J: TRBJ2-2
D: TRBD2
CDR3: CASSQGLAGATGELFF
DNA: TGTGCCAGCAGCCAAGGACTAGCGGGCGCCACCGGGGAGCTGTTTTTT

size: few
V: TRBV7-3
J: TRBJ2-3
D: TRBD2
CDR3: CASSHPSEATSGVRTDTQYF
DNA: TGTGCCAGCAGCCACCCGTCGGAAGCGACTAGCGGGGTCCGGACAGATACGCAGTATTTT

size: NA
V: TRBV29-1
J: TRBJ2-3
D: TRBD2
CDR3: CSVEELAGGLTDTQYF
DNA: TGCAGCGTTGAAGAGTTAGCGGGGGGGCTAACAGATACGCAGTATTTT

size: NA
V: TRBV4-2
J: TRBJ2-4
D: TRBD1
CDR3: CASSHADRDENIQYF
DNA: TGTGCCAGCAGCCACGCGGACAGGGATGAAAACATTCAGTACTTC

size: NA
V: TRBV15
J: TRBJ1-1
D: NA
CDR3: CATSRGGREYTEAFF
DNA: TGTGCCACCAGCAGAGGAGGGAGGGAGTACACTGAAGCTTTCTTT

size: few
V: TRBV3-1
J: TRBJ2-1
D: NA
CDR3: CASSQGRETRGFEQFF
DNA: TGTGCCAGCAGCCAAGGTCGTGAGACTAGGGGGTTTGAGCAGTTCTTC

size: NA
V: TRBV5-6
J: TRBJ1-3
D: NA
CDR3: CASSPWTVSGNTIYF
DNA: TGTGCCAGCAGCCCTTGGACGGTCTCTGGAAACACCATATATTTT

size: NA
V: TRBV7-2
J: TRBJ2-1
D: TRBD2
CDR3: CASSSGGTSGRHNEQFF
DNA: TGTGCCAGCAGCTCCGGTGGGACTAGCGGAAGACACAATGAGCAGTTCTTC

size: few
V: TRBV2
J: TRBJ2-7
D: NA
CDR3: CASSEIVDRSYEQYF
DNA: TGTGCCAGCAGTGAAATCGTGGACCGGTCCTACGAGCAGTACTTC

size: once
V: TRBV4-2
J: TRBJ2-5
D: NA
CDR3: CASSQDIGGNQETQYF
DNA: TGTGCCAGCAGCCAAGATATCGGGGGAAACCAAGAGACCCAGTACTTC

size: NA
V: TRBV5-5
J: TRBJ2-5
D: TRBD2
CDR3: CASSPDGTSVETQYF
DNA: TGTGCCAGCAGCCCTGACGGGACTAGCGTCGAGACCCAGTACTTC

size: NA
V: TRBV12-5
J: TRBJ1-2
D: NA
CDR3: CASGPGTALTNYGYTF
DNA: TGTGCTAGTGGTCCAGGGACCGCTCTTACTAACTATGGCTACACCTTC

size: NA
V: TRBV5-1
J: TRBJ2-3
D: NA
CDR3: CASSPSAADTQYF
DNA: TGCGCCAGCAGCCCCTCGGCAGCAGATACGCAGTATTTT

size: NA
V: TRBV4-2
J: TRBJ1-5
D: NA
CDR3: CASSQERSGQPQHF
DNA: TGTGCCAGCAGCCAAGAGAGGTCGGGCCAGCCCCAGCATTTT

size: many
V: TRBV9
J: TRBJ2-2
D: NA
CDR3: CASRALQGSGELFF
DNA: TGTGCCAGCAGAGCTCTCCAGGGCTCCGGGGAGCTGTTTTTT

size: few
V: TRBV7-9
J: TRBJ2-3
D: NA
CDR3: CASSFPRPLGGDTQYF
DNA: TGTGCCAGCAGCTTTCCCCGGCCCTTGGGGGGAGATACGCAGTATTTT

size: few
V: TRBV5-1
J: TRBJ2-3
D: NA
CDR3: CASSLSSETDTQYF
DNA: TGCGCCAGCAGCTTGTCCAGTGAGACAGATACGCAGTATTTT

size: few
V: TRBV9
J: TRBJ2-5
D: TRBD1
CDR3: CASSVGIGGGETQYF
DNA: TGTGCCAGCAGCGTAGGAATAGGGGGCGGAGAGACCCAGTACTTC

size: few
V: TRBV14
J: TRBJ2-5
D: NA
CDR3: CASSSSRLERNKPYRQYF
DNA: TGTGCCAGCAGCTCTAGCAGACTTGAGCGGAATAAACCGTACCGCCAGTACTTC

size: few
V: TRBV4-2
J: TRBJ2-3
D: TRBD2
CDR3: CASSLGTSAYQGDTQYF
DNA: TGTGCCAGCAGCCTGGGGACTAGCGCTTACCAGGGGGATACGCAGTATTTT

size: NA
V: TRBV20-1
J: TRBJ2-3
D: NA
CDR3: CSARDRDRGMLAQYF
DNA: TGCAGTGCTAGAGATCGGGACCGGGGCATGTTGGCGCAGTATTTT

size: few
V: TRBV12-3/TRBV12-4
J: TRBJ2-3
D: TRBD2
CDR3: CASSPGFSGGGDTQYF
DNA: TGTGCCAGCAGTCCCGGGTTTAGCGGGGGTGGAGATACGCAGTATTTT

size: NA
V: TRBV18
J: TRBJ1-1
D: TRBD1
CDR3: CASFAPARGRVTEAFF
DNA: TGTGCCAGCTTTGCTCCGGCTAGGGGGCGAGTCACTGAAGCTTTCTTT

size: NA
V: TRBV9
J: TRBJ2-1
D: TRBD1
CDR3: CASSASGQESSYNEQFF
DNA: TGTGCCAGCAGCGCCTCCGGACAGGAAAGCTCCTACAATGAGCAGTTCTTC

size: few
V: TRBV6-5
J: TRBJ2-2
D: NA
CDR3: CASSFPRVGGELFF
DNA: TGTGCCAGCAGTTTCCCCAGGGTTGGCGGGGAGCTGTTTTTT

size: NA
V: TRBV27
J: TRBJ2-5
D: NA
CDR3: CASSLWGGEAQETQYF
DNA: TGTGCCAGCAGTTTATGGGGCGGGGAGGCCCAAGAGACCCAGTACTTC

size: few
V: TRBV12-3/TRBV12-4
J: TRBJ1-2
D: NA
CDR3: CASSFYDARGRGYGYTF
DNA: TGTGCCAGCAGTTTCTACGACGCAAGGGGTCGAGGGTATGGCTACACCTTC

size: many
V: TRBV20-1
J: TRBJ2-7
D: NA
CDR3: CSAREVTTDEQYF
DNA: TGCAGTGCTAGAGAAGTGACCACGGACGAGCAGTACTTC

size: few
V: TRBV6-1
J: TRBJ2-1
D: NA
CDR3: CASSDLGRRDEQFF
DNA: TGTGCCAGCAGTGACCTCGGCAGGAGAGATGAGCAGTTCTTC

size: NA
V: TRBV5-5
J: TRBJ2-1
D: TRBD1
CDR3: CASSFTGGHYNEQFF
DNA: TGTGCCAGCAGCTTCACAGGGGGCCATTACAATGAGCAGTTCTTC

size: NA
V: TRBV29-1
J: TRBJ2-7
D: NA
CDR3: CSVETGKNYEQYF
DNA: TGCAGCGTTGAAACAGGGAAAAACTACGAGCAGTACTTC